This TCR beta chain originates from a study of blood T cell repertoires in COVID-19. Across the whole study: PBMCs, B-cell-depleted T cells, or T cells were the source of the cDNA or gDNA that made up the material.

The repertoire was sequenced with immunoSEQ multiplex PCR; TCRdb's copy has only in-frame clones and lacks some. The sample has around 250,000 clones, 70% to 90% seen once. The junction had 5 bases not matched to a gene; V was cut back by 2 bases and J by 0 bases. Germline-derived CDR1 and CDR2 are SGDLS and YYNGEE. CDR3 length: 15 amino acids. The sample comprised peripheral blood. V and J are TRBV9 and TRBJ2-7; TRBD2 agrees at 7 bases. The receptor comes from a man aged 25-45 years who had recovered from COVID-19. CDR3 nucleotides: TGTGCCAGCAGCGTCGCGGGGGTCACCTCCTACGAGCAGTACTTC. Translated, it gives CASSVAGVTSYEQYF.